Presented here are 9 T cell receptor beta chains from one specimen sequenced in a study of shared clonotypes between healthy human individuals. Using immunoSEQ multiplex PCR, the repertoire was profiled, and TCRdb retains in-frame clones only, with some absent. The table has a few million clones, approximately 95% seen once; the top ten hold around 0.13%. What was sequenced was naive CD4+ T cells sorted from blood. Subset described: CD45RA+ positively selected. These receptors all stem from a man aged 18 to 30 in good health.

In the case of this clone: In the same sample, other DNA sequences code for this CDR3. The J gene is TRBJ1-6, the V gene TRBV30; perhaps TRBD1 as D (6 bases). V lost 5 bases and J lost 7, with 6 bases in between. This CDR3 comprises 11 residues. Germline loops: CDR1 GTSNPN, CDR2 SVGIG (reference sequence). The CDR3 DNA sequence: TGTGCCTGGGGGACAAATTCACCCCTCCACTTT. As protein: CAWGTNSPLHF.

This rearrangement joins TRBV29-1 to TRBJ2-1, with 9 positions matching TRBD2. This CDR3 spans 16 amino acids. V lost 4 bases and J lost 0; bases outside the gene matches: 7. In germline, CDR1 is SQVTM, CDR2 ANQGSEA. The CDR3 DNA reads TGCAGCGTTGGAAAGAAAGCGGGAGGCTCCTACAATGAGCAGTTCTTC. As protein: CSVGKKAGGSYNEQFF.

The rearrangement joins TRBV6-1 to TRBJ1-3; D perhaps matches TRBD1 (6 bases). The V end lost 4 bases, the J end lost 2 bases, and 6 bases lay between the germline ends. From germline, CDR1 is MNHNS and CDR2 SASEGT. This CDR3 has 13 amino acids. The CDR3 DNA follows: TGTGCCAGCAGTGGACAGGCTGGAAACACCATATATTTT. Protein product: CASSGQAGNTIYF.

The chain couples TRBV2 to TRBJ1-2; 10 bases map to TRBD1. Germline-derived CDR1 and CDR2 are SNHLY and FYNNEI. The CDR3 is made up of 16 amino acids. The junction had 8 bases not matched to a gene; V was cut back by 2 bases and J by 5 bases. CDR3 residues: CASSEWGADRGYGYTF. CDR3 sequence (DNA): TGTGCCAGCAGTGAATGGGGAGCGGACAGGGGGTATGGCTACACCTTC.

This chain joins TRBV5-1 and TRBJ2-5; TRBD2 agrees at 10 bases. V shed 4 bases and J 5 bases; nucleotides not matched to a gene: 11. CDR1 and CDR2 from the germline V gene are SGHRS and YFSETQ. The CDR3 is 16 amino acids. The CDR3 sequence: CASSLGVAGGEETQYF. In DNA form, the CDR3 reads TGCGCCAGCAGCCTCGGGGTAGCGGGAGGAGAGGAGACCCAGTACTTC.

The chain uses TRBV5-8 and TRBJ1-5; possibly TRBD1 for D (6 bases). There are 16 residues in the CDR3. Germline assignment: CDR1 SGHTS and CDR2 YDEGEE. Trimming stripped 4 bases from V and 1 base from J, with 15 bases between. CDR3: CASSHSDRPSNQPQHF. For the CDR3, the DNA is TGTGCCAGCAGCCATTCGGACAGACCAAGCAATCAGCCCCAGCATTTT.

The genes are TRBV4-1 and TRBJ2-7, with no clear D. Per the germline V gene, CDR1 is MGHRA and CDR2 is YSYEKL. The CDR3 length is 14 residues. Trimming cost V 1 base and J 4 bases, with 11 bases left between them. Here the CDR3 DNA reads TGCGCCAGCAGCCAAGTAGTTGGCGGATACGAGCAGTACTTC. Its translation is CASSQVVGGYEQYF.

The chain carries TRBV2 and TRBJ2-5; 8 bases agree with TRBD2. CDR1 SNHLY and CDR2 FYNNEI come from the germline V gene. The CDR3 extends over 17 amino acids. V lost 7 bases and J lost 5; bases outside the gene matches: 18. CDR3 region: CASITLSGIMKGETQYF. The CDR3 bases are TGTGCCAGCATCACACTTAGCGGGATCATGAAAGGGGAGACCCAGTACTTC. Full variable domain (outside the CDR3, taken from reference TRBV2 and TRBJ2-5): EPEVTQTPSHQVTQMGQEVILRCVPISNHLYFYWYRQILGQKVEFLVSFYNNEISEKSEIFDDQFSVERPDGSNFTLKIRSTKLEDSAMYFCASITLSGIMKGETQYFGPGTRLLVL.

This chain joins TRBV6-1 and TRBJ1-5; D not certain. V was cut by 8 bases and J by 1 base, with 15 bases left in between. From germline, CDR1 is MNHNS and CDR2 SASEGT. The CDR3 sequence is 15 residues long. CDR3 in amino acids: CASQIWTDSNQPQHF. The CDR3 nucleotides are TGTGCCAGCCAGATTTGGACCGACAGCAATCAGCCCCAGCATTTT.